Listed below are T cell receptor beta chains from one sample, sequenced in a study of shared clonotypes between healthy human individuals. Profiled with immunoSEQ multiplex PCR; TCRdb holds only in-frame clones, not every one. The table lists around 550,000 clones, 85% to 95% of them singletons. What was sequenced was naive CD8+ T cells sorted from blood. These receptors came from a woman aged 25 to 39 in good health. CDR3s include the opening cysteine and the closing phenylalanine or tryptophan. A D gene is named only where the DNA matches it firmly. Size is omitted from some rows. Given values are once, few, many or a class for expanded clones.

CDR3 length: 16; J gene: TRBJ1-6; D gene: -; V gene: TRBV4-1; clone size: -; CDR3 DNA: TGCGCCAGCAGCCAAAGAGAGGGGAACTATAATTCACCCCTCCACTTT; CDR3 protein: CASSQREGNYNSPLHF
CDR3 length: 15; J gene: TRBJ2-5; D gene: -; V gene: TRBV7-9; clone size: -; CDR3 DNA: TGTGCCAGCAGCTTAGTATCGGGAGAGCAAGAGACCCAGTACTTC; CDR3 protein: CASSLVSGEQETQYF
CDR3 length: 17; J gene: TRBJ1-1; D gene: TRBD1; V gene: TRBV6-1; clone size: -; CDR3 DNA: TGTGCCAGCAGTGAATCTGTTCAGGGGGGAATGAACACTGAAGCTTTCTTT; CDR3 protein: CASSESVQGGMNTEAFF
CDR3 length: 15; J gene: TRBJ2-1; D gene: -; V gene: TRBV27; clone size: -; CDR3 DNA: TGTGCCAGCAGTTTAGGGGACTTTCCCTACAATGAGCAGTTCTTC; CDR3 protein: CASSLGDFPYNEQFF
CDR3 length: 17; J gene: TRBJ2-7; D gene: -; V gene: TRBV7-9; clone size: -; CDR3 DNA: TGTGCCAGCAGCTTAACGTTGCCAGGGGACCCACTGTGGGAGCAGTACTTC; CDR3 protein: CASSLTLPGDPLWEQYF
CDR3 length: 15; J gene: TRBJ2-5; D gene: TRBD1; V gene: TRBV5-6; clone size: -; CDR3 DNA: TGTGCCAGCAGCTTGGCGGGACAGGGGAAAGAGACCCAGTACTTC; CDR3 protein: CASSLAGQGKETQYF
CDR3 length: 14; J gene: TRBJ2-2; D gene: -; V gene: TRBV19; clone size: -; CDR3 DNA: TGTGCCAGTAGTATGCCCTGGAACACCGGGGAGCTGTTTTTT; CDR3 protein: CASSMPWNTGELFF
CDR3 length: 15; J gene: TRBJ2-7; D gene: TRBD2; V gene: TRBV19; clone size: once; CDR3 DNA: TGTGCCAGTAGTATAGCCCTAGCGGGAGAAGATGAGCAGTACTTC; CDR3 protein: CASSIALAGEDEQYF
CDR3 length: 14; J gene: TRBJ1-1; D gene: -; V gene: TRBV5-1; clone size: -; CDR3 DNA: TGCGCCAGCAGCTTTAACAGGGTGAACACTGAAGCTTTCTTT; CDR3 protein: CASSFNRVNTEAFF
CDR3 length: 13; J gene: TRBJ2-7; D gene: -; V gene: TRBV27; clone size: -; CDR3 DNA: TGTGCCAGCAGTTTATCCGGGGGATACGAGCAGTACTTC; CDR3 protein: CASSLSGGYEQYF
CDR3 length: 12; J gene: TRBJ2-3; D gene: -; V gene: TRBV27; clone size: -; CDR3 DNA: TGTGCCAGCGGACCCCGATATGAAAACCTGTATTTT; CDR3 protein: CASGPRYENLYF
CDR3 length: 17; J gene: TRBJ1-2; D gene: -; V gene: TRBV28; clone size: -; CDR3 DNA: TGTGCCAGCAGTTCGATCGGTGCAGGCCAAGCTAACTATGGCTACACCTTC; CDR3 protein: CASSSIGAGQANYGYTF
CDR3 length: 14; J gene: TRBJ1-6; D gene: -; V gene: TRBV27; clone size: -; CDR3 DNA: TGTGCCAGCAGTTTTTTAGGACCGAATTCACCCCTCCACTTT; CDR3 protein: CASSFLGPNSPLHF
CDR3 length: 15; J gene: TRBJ2-1; D gene: TRBD2; V gene: TRBV2; clone size: -; CDR3 DNA: TGTGCCAGCAGTGATTCGGGACTAATCTACAATGAGCAGTTCTTC; CDR3 protein: CASSDSGLIYNEQFF
CDR3 length: 14; J gene: TRBJ2-5; D gene: -; V gene: TRBV27; clone size: -; CDR3 DNA: TGTGCCAGCGGAACTAGCCGAGTGGGAGAGACCCAGTACTTC; CDR3 protein: CASGTSRVGETQYF
CDR3 length: 15; J gene: TRBJ1-1; D gene: -; V gene: TRBV29-1; clone size: once; CDR3 DNA: TGCAGCGTGAGGGGAGAGGAGTCCATGAACACTGAAGCTTTCTTT; CDR3 protein: CSVRGEESMNTEAFF
CDR3 length: 18; J gene: TRBJ2-7; D gene: TRBD2; V gene: TRBV7-9; clone size: -; CDR3 DNA: TGTGCCAGCAGTCAACACCCGGGACTAGCGGGAGTATGGTACGAGCAGTACTTC; CDR3 protein: CASSQHPGLAGVWYEQYF
CDR3 length: 15; J gene: TRBJ2-2; D gene: -; V gene: TRBV2; clone size: -; CDR3 DNA: TGTGCCAGCAGTGGTGGGACATCGAACACCGGGGAGCTGTTTTTT; CDR3 protein: CASSGGTSNTGELFF
CDR3 length: 14; J gene: TRBJ1-1; D gene: -; V gene: TRBV5-6; clone size: -; CDR3 DNA: TGTGCCAGCAGCCCGGTTTCTGAGGATACTGAAGCTTTCTTT; CDR3 protein: CASSPVSEDTEAFF
CDR3 length: 15; J gene: TRBJ1-2; D gene: TRBD1; V gene: TRBV28; clone size: -; CDR3 DNA: TGTGCCAGCAGTTTCCAGGGGGCCCCTAACTATGGCTACACCTTC; CDR3 protein: CASSFQGAPNYGYTF
CDR3 length: 12; J gene: TRBJ2-1; D gene: TRBD1; V gene: TRBV29-1; clone size: -; CDR3 DNA: TGCAGCGTTGCCGGGACAGGCAGTGAGCAGTTCTTC; CDR3 protein: CSVAGTGSEQFF
CDR3 length: 12; J gene: TRBJ2-5; D gene: TRBD2; V gene: TRBV9; clone size: -; CDR3 DNA: TGTGCCAGCAGCGCTAGCGGAGAGACCCAGTACTTC; CDR3 protein: CASSASGETQYF
CDR3 length: 14; J gene: TRBJ2-7; D gene: -; V gene: TRBV7-8; clone size: -; CDR3 DNA: TGTGCCAGCACCCCCCCTGGGGGGGCGGTTGAGCAGTACTTC; CDR3 protein: CASTPPGGAVEQYF
CDR3 length: 14; J gene: TRBJ1-2; D gene: TRBD1; V gene: TRBV29-1; clone size: -; CDR3 DNA: TGCAGCGTTGAAGACAATACAGGGGGATATGGCTACACCTTC; CDR3 protein: CSVEDNTGGYGYTF
CDR3 length: 17; J gene: TRBJ2-7; D gene: -; V gene: TRBV5-5; clone size: -; CDR3 DNA: TGTGCCAGCAGCTTTTATCTAGGAAGAGGGAGCGCCTACGAGCAGTACTTC; CDR3 protein: CASSFYLGRGSAYEQYF
CDR3 length: 14; J gene: TRBJ1-1; D gene: -; V gene: TRBV27; clone size: once; CDR3 DNA: TGTGCCAGCAGTCCTCTAGTGGGAGGTACTGAAGCTTTCTTT; CDR3 protein: CASSPLVGGTEAFF
CDR3 length: 17; J gene: TRBJ2-7; D gene: TRBD2; V gene: TRBV28; clone size: once; CDR3 DNA: TGTGCCAGCAGTTTATCCGGCGTCCTAGCGGGACTCTACGAGCAGTACTTC; CDR3 protein: CASSLSGVLAGLYEQYF
CDR3 length: 12; J gene: TRBJ1-2; D gene: TRBD1; V gene: TRBV23-1; clone size: -; CDR3 DNA: TGCGCGCGGGACAGGGGGAGGTATGGCTACACCTTC; CDR3 protein: CARDRGRYGYTF
CDR3 length: 13; J gene: TRBJ2-7; D gene: TRBD2; V gene: TRBV7-9; clone size: -; CDR3 DNA: TGTGCCAGCAGCCCGGGACTAGCGGGCGAGCAGTACTTC; CDR3 protein: CASSPGLAGEQYF
CDR3 length: 16; J gene: TRBJ2-7; D gene: TRBD1; V gene: TRBV4-1; clone size: -; CDR3 DNA: TGCGCCAGCAGCCAAGCACCCGATGACAGGGCCTACGAGCAGTACTTC; CDR3 protein: CASSQAPDDRAYEQYF
CDR3 length: 14; J gene: TRBJ2-1; D gene: TRBD2; V gene: TRBV2; clone size: -; CDR3 DNA: TGTGCCAGCAGTGTCAGGGGACTAGTCAATGAGCAGTTCTTC; CDR3 protein: CASSVRGLVNEQFF
CDR3 length: 12; J gene: TRBJ2-1; D gene: -; V gene: TRBV5-4; clone size: -; CDR3 DNA: TGTGCCAGCAGCGGTACTTGGCCGGAGCAGTTCTTC; CDR3 protein: CASSGTWPEQFF
CDR3 length: 14; J gene: TRBJ1-2; D gene: -; V gene: TRBV27; clone size: -; CDR3 DNA: TGTGCCAGCAGTTTATCGGGTGGAGGTTATGGCTACACCTTC; CDR3 protein: CASSLSGGGYGYTF
CDR3 length: 14; J gene: TRBJ2-7; D gene: -; V gene: TRBV7-9; clone size: once; CDR3 DNA: TGTGCCAGCAGCTTAGGTGGGAGAGGCGACGAGCAGTACTTC; CDR3 protein: CASSLGGRGDEQYF
CDR3 length: 15; J gene: TRBJ2-7; D gene: TRBD2; V gene: TRBV11-2; clone size: -; CDR3 DNA: TGTGCCAGCAGCCCCCCAGCGGGAGGAACGTACGAGCAGTACTTC; CDR3 protein: CASSPPAGGTYEQYF
CDR3 length: 17; J gene: TRBJ2-7; D gene: TRBD1; V gene: TRBV4-1; clone size: -; CDR3 DNA: TGCGCCAGCAGCCCTAGGGAAGACAGGGGGTATACCTACGAGCAGTACTTC; CDR3 protein: CASSPREDRGYTYEQYF
CDR3 length: 19; J gene: TRBJ2-2; D gene: -; V gene: TRBV14; clone size: -; CDR3 DNA: TGTGCCAGCAGCCAAGACCCGCCCCAGGCCGGTTGGGACACCGGGGAGCTGTTTTTT; CDR3 protein: CASSQDPPQAGWDTGELFF
CDR3 length: 12; J gene: TRBJ1-2; D gene: -; V gene: TRBV27; clone size: -; CDR3 DNA: TGTGCCAGCAGTTTAGACGGCTATGGCTACACCTTC; CDR3 protein: CASSLDGYGYTF
CDR3 length: 15; J gene: TRBJ2-7; D gene: -; V gene: TRBV4-1; clone size: -; CDR3 DNA: TGCGCCAGCAGCCAAGACCGGACTGGCTCCTACGAGCAGTACTTC; CDR3 protein: CASSQDRTGSYEQYF
CDR3 length: 15; J gene: TRBJ2-7; D gene: TRBD2; V gene: TRBV14; clone size: -; CDR3 DNA: TGTGCCAGCAGCCGACTAGCGGGAGCCCACTACGAGCAGTACTTC; CDR3 protein: CASSRLAGAHYEQYF
CDR3 length: 15; J gene: TRBJ2-1; D gene: TRBD2; V gene: TRBV27; clone size: -; CDR3 DNA: TGTGCCAGCAGTTTAATTAGCGGGGGGGGGAATGAGCAGTTCTTC; CDR3 protein: CASSLISGGGNEQFF
CDR3 length: 15; J gene: TRBJ2-5; D gene: TRBD2; V gene: TRBV2; clone size: -; CDR3 DNA: TGTGCCAGCAGATCAATAGCGGGAGTGTTAGAGACCCAGTACTTC; CDR3 protein: CASRSIAGVLETQYF
CDR3 length: 15; J gene: TRBJ2-7; D gene: TRBD1; V gene: TRBV25-1; clone size: -; CDR3 DNA: TGTGCCAGCAGTGAAATAAGGACAGGGTCCTACGAGCAGTACTTC; CDR3 protein: CASSEIRTGSYEQYF
CDR3 length: 15; J gene: TRBJ2-1; D gene: TRBD2; V gene: TRBV5-4; clone size: -; CDR3 DNA: TGTGCCAGCACCGCGGGCGGGAGTCCCTACAATGAGCAGTTCTTC; CDR3 protein: CASTAGGSPYNEQFF
CDR3 length: 13; J gene: TRBJ1-1; D gene: -; V gene: TRBV5-1; clone size: -; CDR3 DNA: TGCGCCAGCAGCTCACCGGGGGACACTGAAGCTTTCTTT; CDR3 protein: CASSSPGDTEAFF